This entry lists 25 T cell receptor beta chains sequenced from one sample in a study of CD8+CD57+ T cells in acquired aplastic anemia. Using genomic DNA as the template, TCR beta VDJ and CDR3 profiling was carried out. TCRdb used MiXCR to reprocess the reads, holding one entry per CDR3 protein. Here the sample spans approximately 170,000 distinct CDR3 sequences, about 64% being singletons. The source material was sorted CD4+, CD8+, or CD8+CD57+ T cells (not recorded which) from PBMCs. Receptors were obtained from a human donor in good health.

The rearrangement uses TRBV2 and TRBJ1-2; D is ambiguous. The germline V gene encodes CDR1 SNHLY and CDR2 FYNNEI. V dropped 1 base and J dropped 4 bases, with 7 bases sitting between them. The CDR3 totals 13 residues. The CDR3 coding sequence is TGTGCCAGCAGTGAAGTAGATCTCTATGGCTACACCTTC. Amino acid sequence: CASSEVDLYGYTF.

This clonotype was seen only a few times. The chain recombines TRBV20-1 with TRBJ2-1; no definite D call. Germline V gene lookup returns CDR1 DFQATT and CDR2 SNEGSKA (reference sequence). V lost 3 bases and J lost 8, with 5 bases in between. The CDR3 extends over 10 amino acids. The CDR3 sequence: CSARGDEQFF. As DNA, the CDR3 is TGCAGTGCTAGGGGCGATGAGCAGTTCTTC.

This clonotype was seen repeatedly, ten times or more. This chain uses TRBV20-1 with TRBJ2-6, with D tentatively TRBD2 (6 bases). Germline V gene sequence: CDR1 DFQATT, CDR2 SNEGSKA (reference sequence). The CDR3 length is 16 residues. Trimming removed 3 bases at V and 0 bases at J, with 12 bases between. The CDR3 region is CSASTGEISGANVLTF. The CDR3 bases are TGCAGTGCTAGTACGGGGGAGATCTCTGGGGCCAACGTCCTGACTTTC.

This chain links TRBV7-8 with TRBJ2-2; no firm D call. This CDR3 spans 12 amino acids. Germline-derived CDR1 and CDR2 are SGHVS and FQNEAQ. V dropped 2 bases and J dropped 7 bases, with 5 bases sitting between them. CDR3 DNA: TGTGCCAGCAGCTTATATAGCGGGGAGCTGTTTTTT. Translating it yields CASSLYSGELFF.

Here the CDR3 DNA reads TGTGCCAGCGGGAACAGCCTGAAGAACTATGGCTACACCTTC. It specifies CASGNSLKNYGYTF. The chain carries TRBV2 and TRBJ1-2, with D hard to call. The germline V gene has CDR1 SNHLY and CDR2 FYNNEI. V was clipped by 8 bases and J by 2 bases, with 15 bases between them. The CDR3 spans 14 residues.

This clonotype appeared a few times. V is TRBV6-2 or TRBV6-3 and J is TRBJ2-7; D is ambiguous. V was clipped by 8 bases and J by 1 base, with 12 bases between them. Germline V gene data show CDR1 as MNHEY and CDR2 as SVGEGT. The CDR3 has 13 residues. CDR3: CASQQFYSYEQYF. DNA for the CDR3: TGTGCCAGCCAACAATTCTATTCCTACGAGCAGTACTTC.

The V and J genes are TRBV7-9 and TRBJ2-7, with a possible D match to TRBD2 (5 bases). In germline, CDR1 is SEHNR, CDR2 FQNEAQ (reference sequence). CDR3 length: 14 amino acids. V dropped 0 bases and J dropped 4 bases, with 10 bases sitting between them. The CDR3: CASSLAGGGYEQYF. In nucleotides, the CDR3 is TGTGCCAGCAGCTTAGCAGGAGGAGGATACGAGCAGTACTTC.

The sample holds a few counts of this clonotype. One base away lies a much larger clone, so this may be a sequencing read error. The chain joins TRBV13 to TRBJ1-6, with D unresolved. Germline CDR1 and CDR2: PRHDT and FYEKMQ (reference sequence). V dropped 2 bases and J dropped 4 bases, with 12 bases sitting between them. The CDR3 extends over 16 amino acids. The CDR3 is CASSLMGGHYNSPLHF. The CDR3 DNA is TGTGCCAGCAGCTTAATGGGTGGGCATTATAATTCACCCCTCCACTTT.

About this clonotype itself: This clone may be a read error of a much larger clone one base away. The chain employs TRBV7-9 and TRBJ2-1; no clear D gene. The germline CDR1 and CDR2 sequences are SEHNR and FQNEAQ (reference sequence). There are 14 residues in the CDR3. The CDR3 sequence is CAGSLTVTYNEQFF. As DNA, the CDR3 is TGTGCCGGCAGCTTAACAGTTACCTACAATGAGCAGTTCTTC.

This clonotype was counted a few times. A much larger clone differs from this one at a single base, so this may be a read error. J is TRBJ2-1 and V is TRBV5-6; D unresolved. The CDR3 has 11 amino acids. The V end was cut by 3 bases, the J end by 10 bases, with 8 bases between. CDR1 is SGHDT and CDR2 is YYEEEE in the germline V gene. The CDR3 reads CASSSVQEQFF. The DNA of the CDR3 is TGTGCCAGCAGCTCGGTACAGGAGCAGTTCTTC.

The chain joins TRBV4-1 to TRBJ1-6; 7 nucleotides match TRBD1. This CDR3 is built from 14 residues. Germline assignment: CDR1 MGHRA and CDR2 YSYEKL. V gave up 3 bases and J gave up 8 bases; unmatched junction bases: 4. The CDR3, as DNA: TGCGCCAGCAGCCATGGGGACAGTTATTCACCCCTCCACTTT. The encoded protein is CASSHGDSYSPLHF.

This clonotype has ten or more counts. The chain couples TRBV5-1 to TRBJ1-4; possible D gene TRBD1, 6 bases. Germline V CDR1 and CDR2: SGHRS, YFSETQ. The ends were cut back, 4 bases at V and 2 bases at J, with 15 bases in the middle. CDR3 length: 16 amino acids. Written as DNA, the CDR3 is TGCGCCAGCAGCCGATCACAGGGCACGACTAATGAAAAACTGTTTTTT. Translating gives CASSRSQGTTNEKLFF.

This clonotype came up once. The CDR3 is CAIRQGADTEAFF. CDR3 DNA: TGTGCCATCAGGCAGGGCGCGGACACTGAAGCTTTCTTT. The genes are TRBV10-3 and TRBJ1-1, with D perhaps matching TRBD1 (5 bases). Trimming cost V 6 bases and J 3 bases, with 11 bases left between them. The CDR3 contains 13 residues. CDR1 ENHRY and CDR2 SYGVKD come from the germline V gene.

The rearrangement joins TRBV2 to TRBJ1-1; possible D gene TRBD1, 5 bases. CDR3 length: 13 residues. V lost 7 bases and J 4 bases, leaving 13 bases between the germline ends. In germline, CDR1 is SNHLY, CDR2 FYNNEI. The CDR3 DNA is TGTGCCAGCAAAGTTCTGAGGGGCACTGAAGCTTTCTTT. Amino acid sequence: CASKVLRGTEAFF.

This clonotype was recorded at least ten times. The genes are TRBV19 and TRBJ2-6; D gene unclear. This CDR3 comprises 13 residues. From germline, CDR1 is LNHDA and CDR2 SQIVND (reference sequence). Trimming shortened V by 8 bases and J by 1 base, and 6 bases separated the two germline ends. Here the CDR3 reads CASGVSGANVLTF. CDR3 nucleotides: TGTGCCAGTGGCGTTTCTGGGGCCAACGTCCTGACTTTC.

The gene calls are TRBV10-2 and TRBJ2-2, with 7 bases fitting TRBD2. Germline V gives CDR1 WSHSY, CDR2 SAAADI. The CDR3 totals 14 residues. V was pared by 10 bases and J by 2 bases, with 7 bases of the junction left unmatched. The CDR3, as DNA: TGCGCCATCGCTACTAGCGCCAACACCGGGGAGCTGTTTTTT. Translated, it gives CAIATSANTGELFF.

The CDR3 reads CSAPWGNEQFF. As DNA, the CDR3 is TGCAGTGCTCCTTGGGGGAACGAGCAGTTCTTC. This chain connects TRBV20-1 to TRBJ2-1; D assignment may be TRBD1 or TRBD2 (5 bases each). The CDR3 extends over 11 amino acids. Germline loops: CDR1 DFQATT, CDR2 SNEGSKA (reference sequence). V lost 5 bases and J 10 bases, leaving 12 bases between the germline ends.

The chain recombines TRBV9 with TRBJ2-7; 8 nucleotides agree with TRBD1. There are 13 residues in the CDR3. Trimming at V came to 3 bases and at J to 1 base, leaving 0 bases not matched to a gene. Germline values: CDR1 SGDLS, CDR2 YYNGEE. CDR3 protein: CASSGDRSYEQYF. DNA for the CDR3: TGTGCCAGCAGCGGGGACAGGTCCTACGAGCAGTACTTC. The variable domain in full, with the rest retrieved from reference TRBV9 and TRBJ2-7, is DSGVTQTPKHLITATGQRVTLRCSPRSGDLSVYWYQQSLDQGLQFLIQYYNGEERAKGNILERFSAQQFPDLHSELNLSSLELGDSALYFCASSGDRSYEQYFGPGTRLTVT.

This chain joins TRBV5-5 and TRBJ1-1; perhaps TRBD1 as D (6 bases). The germline gives CDR1 SGHKS, CDR2 YYEKEE (reference sequence). The CDR3 runs to 14 residues. The V gene lost 1 base and the J gene lost 2 bases, with 9 bases spanning the gap. The CDR3 reads CASSLPGVNTEAFF. The CDR3 coding sequence is TGTGCCAGCAGCTTGCCAGGGGTTAACACTGAAGCTTTCTTT.

The chain combines TRBV20-1 with TRBJ2-7, with 12 bases lining up with TRBD1. CDR1 is DFQATT, CDR2 SNEGSKA, per germline (reference sequence). There are 12 residues in the CDR3. The CDR3 loop is CSAGTGGFEQYF. CDR3 bases: TGCAGCGCCGGGACAGGGGGCTTCGAGCAGTACTTC.

CDR3 amino acids: CASSLAALDTQYF. DNA of the CDR3: TGTGCCAGCAGTTTAGCCGCCTTAGATACGCAGTATTTT. This chain connects TRBV12-3 or TRBV12-4 to TRBJ2-3; no clear D gene. The CDR3 sequence is 13 residues long. Trimming took off 0 bases at V and 5 bases at J, with 6 bases between the two ends.

This clonotype came up a few times. V usage is TRBV10-1 and J usage is TRBJ2-3; no clear D gene. The germline V gene encodes CDR1 WNHNN and CDR2 SYGVQD (reference sequence). Trimming pared 3 bases from V and 3 bases from J, leaving 10 bases between. The CDR3 runs to 14 residues. Here the CDR3 DNA reads TGCGCCAGCAGTGATGGAGCCCTAACAGATACGCAGTATTTT. It yields the protein CASSDGALTDTQYF.

This chain uses TRBV24-1 with TRBJ1-1, with D unresolved. Germline values: CDR1 KGHDR, CDR2 SFDVKD. Trimming shortened V by 0 bases and J by 1 base, and 17 bases separated the two germline ends. The CDR3 length is 18 residues. Here the CDR3 reads CATSDLVYRRTQNTEAFF. The CDR3 region has the DNA TGTGCCACCAGTGATTTGGTATACCGTAGGACTCAGAACACTGAAGCTTTCTTT.

This clonotype has ten or more counts. The rearrangement joins TRBV7-9 to TRBJ1-1, with 7 bases that match TRBD1. Trimming cost V 4 bases and J 11 bases; bases outside gene matches: 10. CDR3 length equals 13 residues. Per the germline V gene, CDR1 is SEHNR and CDR2 is FQNEAQ (reference sequence). The CDR3 DNA is TGTGCCAGCAGCTCCTTACCGACAGGGTGGGCTTTCTTT. Its translation: CASSSLPTGWAFF.

The chain carries TRBV20-1 and TRBJ2-7; TRBD1 aligns across 10 bases. The germline gives CDR1 DFQATT, CDR2 SNEGSKA (reference sequence). Trimming at V came to 6 bases and at J to 4 bases, leaving 15 bases not matched to a gene. The CDR3 extends over 16 amino acids. This CDR3 is CSAPSGRGQGVYEQYF. DNA for the CDR3: TGCAGTGCGCCCAGTGGGCGTGGACAGGGGGTTTACGAGCAGTACTTC.